This T cell receptor (beta chain) derives from a study of breast tumors, draining lymph nodes, adjacent tissues. This CDR3 is built from 16 residues. Per the germline V gene, CDR1 is SGHVS and CDR2 is FQNEAQ. The V and J ends lost 5 bases and 5 bases, in that order; junction bases with no gene match: 11. Each CDR3 protein gets one entry after TCRdb re-called the multiplex PCR reads with MiXCR. Among 14,000 or so distinct CDR3 sequences listed, roughly 50% were seen once. This clonotype has a single count. Sequencing was done on a sample of tumor-adjacent breast tissue. The rearrangement links TRBV7-8 to TRBJ2-3, with 9 bases matching TRBD2. The sequence derives from a female donor with breast cancer. Some clones in this sample may be carry-over from other donors' samples. This chain's CDR3 is CASSNLMTSGGDTQYF. In DNA, the CDR3 is TGTGCCAGCAGCAATCTAATGACTAGCGGCGGAGATACGCAGTATTTT.